The present entry profiles one T cell receptor (beta chain) with its context. It lacks a known antigen. No base-level quality is on record; no much larger clone is a single base apart. The donors were a few dozen Caucasian individuals from Russia, aged roughly 6 to 100 years, who were systemically healthy. Roughly 9.5 milliliters of peripheral blood were drawn from each donor into EDTA-treated Vacutainer tubes. Ficoll-Paque density-gradient centrifugation was used to isolate PBMCs, with at least 6.5 million per sample. Total RNA was extracted from PBMCs with Trizol reagent, with at least 6 micrograms obtained per sample. For every donor, an aliquot of PBMCs went through flow cytometry to measure the percentages of naive CD45RAhigh/CD27high T cells. The library was generated by 5' RACE. TCRdb records Illumina HiSeq 2500 as the sequencer. A second about 6 to 11 cycle PCR used a sample-barcoded 5' primer and a J-beta primer mix. A unique molecular identifier was introduced onto each TCR beta cDNA molecule by a template-switch 5' adaptor carrying 12 random nucleotides. Each sample yielded at least 2.5 million CDR3-containing paired-end reads. First-strand cDNA synthesis was performed from all RNA using the Mint cDNA synthesis kit, with priming by a TRBC-specific oligonucleotide. Following uracil-DNA glycosylase treatment, all cDNA underwent a first 18-cycle PCR with the universal primers M1SS and BC2_uni_R. On the study's bioinformatics: For normalization, 1 million high-quality reads, each with a distinct molecular identifier, were randomly selected from each sample. Reads sharing molecular identifiers were discarded rather than binned into consensus sequences. MiTCR, with a Q25 quality threshold and the strictest error-elimination algorithm, was used for CDR3 identification, clonotype clustering and error correction. Lower-bound total TCR beta diversity was estimated with a nonparametric unseen species model using Euler transformation. TCRdb took the public reads, trimmed them with fastp at Q25, ran MiXCR for clone calling and kept in-frame beta chains. Every entry covers one CDR3 protein and lists the most common genes and DNA from its rows. TCRdb's processing, not the study's, gives the V and J calls here. The sample table lists 1.4 million to 1.5 million distinct CDR3 sequences, 42% of them with a count of one. The ten biggest clones cover 6.5% to 10% of the sample.

This sample was taken from a study of blood T cells in healthy people across ages (dated by TCRdb to the mid-2010s). General notes on the study: In model experiments, roughly one uniquely barcoded TCR beta cDNA molecule per two T cells was captured by template switching. The study analyzed two additional independent replicas of 1 million unique cDNA reads from the same blood draw for two donors, one aged 18 to 30 and one aged 80 or older. Donors were grouped into four age groups: young (average about 15 years), middle-aged (about 40), aged (around 62) and long-lived (approximately 78). Using deep sequencing normalized with unique cDNA molecular identifiers, the study measured how TCR beta repertoire diversity changes with age. To avoid experimental bias, donors of different ages were distributed randomly across sequencing lanes.

General findings and caveats noted by the study authors: Compared with the aged group, the long-lived group had more naive CD4+ T cells, fewer expanded clones and increased TCR diversity, a pattern suggesting age selection. Since profiling was done on bulk unsorted PBMCs, naive and antigen-experienced compartments could not be conclusively compared. Because donor CMV infection status was unknown, age-related changes in expanded clonotypes were potentially confounded. Total diversity estimates from one million sequenced T cells were considered lower bounds and underestimates. A strong correlation was found between observed TCR beta diversity and the percentage of naive T cells measured by flow cytometry. Observed TCR beta diversity per million T cells fell roughly linearly with age, and a significant reduction was already apparent by age about 36.

This TCR derives from a woman aged 18-35 years in good health. Sequencing was carried out using blood.

The CDR3 protein sequence reads: CSASGAGGQDTQYF. In nucleotide form, the sequence is TGCAGTGCTAGTGGGGCGGGGGGGCAAGATACGCAGTATTTT. This chain joins TRBV20-1 to TRBJ2-3, and 9 bases in between align with TRBD2. V trim: 3 bases; J trim: 5 bases; unmatched bases: 6. The CDR1 and CDR2 encoded by the germline V gene (reference sequence) are DFQATT and SNEGSKA. The cysteine opens and the phenylalanine closes a CDR3 of 14 amino acids. Just the 42-base CDR3 DNA is kept, in frame starting at base 1.